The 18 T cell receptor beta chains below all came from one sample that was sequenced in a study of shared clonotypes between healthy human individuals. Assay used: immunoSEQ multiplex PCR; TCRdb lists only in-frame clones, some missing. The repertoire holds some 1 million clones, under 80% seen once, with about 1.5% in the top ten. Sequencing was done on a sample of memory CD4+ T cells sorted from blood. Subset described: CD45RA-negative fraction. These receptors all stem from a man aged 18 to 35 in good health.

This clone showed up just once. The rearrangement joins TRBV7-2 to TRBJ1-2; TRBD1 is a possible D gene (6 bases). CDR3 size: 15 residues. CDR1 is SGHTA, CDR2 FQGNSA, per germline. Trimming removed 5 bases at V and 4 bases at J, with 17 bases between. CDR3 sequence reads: CASSLFSGGLYGYTF. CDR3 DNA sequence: TGTGCCAGCAGCCTCTTTTCGGGGGGCCTCTATGGCTACACCTTC.

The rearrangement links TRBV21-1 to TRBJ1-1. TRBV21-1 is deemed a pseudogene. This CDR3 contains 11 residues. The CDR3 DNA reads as TGTGCCAGCAGCGCCGGCACTGAAGCTTTCTTT. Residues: CASSAGTEAFF.

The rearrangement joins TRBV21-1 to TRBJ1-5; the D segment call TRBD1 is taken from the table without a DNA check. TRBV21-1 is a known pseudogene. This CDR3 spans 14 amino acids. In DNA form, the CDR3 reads TGTGCCAGCAGCACCCTAACAGGGAATCAGCCCCAGCATTTT. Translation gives CASSTLTGNQPQHF.

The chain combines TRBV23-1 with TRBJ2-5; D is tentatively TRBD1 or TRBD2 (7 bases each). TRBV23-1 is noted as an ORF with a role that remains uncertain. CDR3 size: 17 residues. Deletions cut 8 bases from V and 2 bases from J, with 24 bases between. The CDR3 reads CASPSRERDSPQETQYF. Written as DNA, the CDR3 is TGCGCCAGCCCCTCGAGGGAGCGGGACAGTCCGCAAGAGACCCAGTACTTC.

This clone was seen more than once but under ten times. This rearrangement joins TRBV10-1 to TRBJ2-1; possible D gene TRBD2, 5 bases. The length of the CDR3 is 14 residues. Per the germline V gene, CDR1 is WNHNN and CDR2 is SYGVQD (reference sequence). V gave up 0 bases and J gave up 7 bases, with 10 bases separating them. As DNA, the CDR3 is TGCGCCAGCAGTGAGTCGAGAGGGAAAAATGAGCAGTTCTTC. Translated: CASSESRGKNEQFF.

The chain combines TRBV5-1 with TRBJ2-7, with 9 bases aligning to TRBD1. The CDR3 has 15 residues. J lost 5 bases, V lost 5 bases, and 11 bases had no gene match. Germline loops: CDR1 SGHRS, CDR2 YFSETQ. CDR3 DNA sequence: TGCGCCAGCAGTTCATCACAGGGGGCGGGGAACGAGCAGTACTTC. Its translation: CASSSSQGAGNEQYF. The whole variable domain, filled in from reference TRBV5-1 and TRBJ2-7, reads KAGVTQTPRYLIKTRGQQVTLSCSPISGHRSVSWYQQTPGQGLQFLFEYFSETQRNKGNFPGRFSGRQFSNSRSEMNVSTLELGDSALYLCASSSSQGAGNEQYFGPGTRLTVT.

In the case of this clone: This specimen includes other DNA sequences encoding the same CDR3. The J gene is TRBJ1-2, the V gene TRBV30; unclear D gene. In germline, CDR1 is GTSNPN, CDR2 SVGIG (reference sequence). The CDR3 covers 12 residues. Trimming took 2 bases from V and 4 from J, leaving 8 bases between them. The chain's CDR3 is CAWSKGGYGYTF. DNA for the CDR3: TGTGCCTGGAGTAAAGGAGGCTATGGCTACACCTTC.

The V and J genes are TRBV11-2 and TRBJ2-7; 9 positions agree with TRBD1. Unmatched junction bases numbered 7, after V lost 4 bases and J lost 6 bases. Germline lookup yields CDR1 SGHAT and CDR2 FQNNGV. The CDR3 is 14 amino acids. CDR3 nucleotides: TGTGCCAGCAGCTCTACAGGGGGCGGACGCGAGCAGTACTTC. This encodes CASSSTGGGREQYF.

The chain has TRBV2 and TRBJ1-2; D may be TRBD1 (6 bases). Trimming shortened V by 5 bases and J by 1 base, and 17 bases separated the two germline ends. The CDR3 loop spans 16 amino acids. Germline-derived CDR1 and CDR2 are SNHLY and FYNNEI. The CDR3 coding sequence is TGTGCCAGCAGTTACTCTTCGACAGGAGATAACTATGGCTACACCTTC. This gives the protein CASSYSSTGDNYGYTF. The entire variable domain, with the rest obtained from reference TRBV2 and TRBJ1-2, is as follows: EPEVTQTPSHQVTQMGQEVILRCVPISNHLYFYWYRQILGQKVEFLVSFYNNEISEKSEIFDDQFSVERPDGSNFTLKIRSTKLEDSAMYFCASSYSSTGDNYGYTFGSGTRLTVV.

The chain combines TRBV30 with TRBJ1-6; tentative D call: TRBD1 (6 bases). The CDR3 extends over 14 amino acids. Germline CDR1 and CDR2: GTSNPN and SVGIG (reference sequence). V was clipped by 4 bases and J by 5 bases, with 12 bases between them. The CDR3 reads CAWNGTPDNSPLHF. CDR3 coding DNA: TGTGCCTGGAACGGGACACCTGATAATTCACCCCTCCACTTT.

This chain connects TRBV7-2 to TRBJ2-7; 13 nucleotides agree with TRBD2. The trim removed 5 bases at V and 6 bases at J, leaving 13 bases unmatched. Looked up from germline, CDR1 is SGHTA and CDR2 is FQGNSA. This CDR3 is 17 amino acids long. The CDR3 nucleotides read TGTGCCAGCAGCAGAGATCCGGGACTAGCGGGGTTAAGCGAGCAGTACTTC. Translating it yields CASSRDPGLAGLSEQYF.

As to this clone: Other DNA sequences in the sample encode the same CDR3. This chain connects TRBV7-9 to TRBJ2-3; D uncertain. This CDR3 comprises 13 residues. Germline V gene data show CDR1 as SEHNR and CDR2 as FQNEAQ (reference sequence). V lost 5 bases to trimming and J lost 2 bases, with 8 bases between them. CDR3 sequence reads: CASSPRNTDTQYF. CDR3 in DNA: TGTGCCAGCAGCCCGCGAAACACAGATACGCAGTATTTT.

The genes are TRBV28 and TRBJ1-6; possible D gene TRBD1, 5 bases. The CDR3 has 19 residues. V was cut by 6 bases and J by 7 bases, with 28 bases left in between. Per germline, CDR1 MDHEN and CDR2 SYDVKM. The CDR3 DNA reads TGTGCCAGCAGCCTCATCCGGGCAGCCCTATCAGGGCTGAATTCACCCCTCCACTTT. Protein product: CASSLIRAALSGLNSPLHF.

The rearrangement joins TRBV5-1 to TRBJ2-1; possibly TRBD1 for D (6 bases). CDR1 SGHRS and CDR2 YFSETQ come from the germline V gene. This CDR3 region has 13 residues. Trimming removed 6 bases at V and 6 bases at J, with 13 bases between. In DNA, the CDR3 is TGCGCCAGCAACTTCCAGGGGTCCAATGAGCAGTTCTTC. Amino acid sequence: CASNFQGSNEQFF.

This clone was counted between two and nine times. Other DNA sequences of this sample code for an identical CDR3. CDR3 in DNA: TGTGCCAGCAGTCGCGGGACTAGCGGGAGTAATGAGCAGTTCTTC. The encoded protein is CASSRGTSGSNEQFF. This rearrangement joins TRBV6-5 to TRBJ2-1; 14 nucleotides match TRBD2. J gave up 7 bases and V 5 bases, and 4 bases lay outside the gene matches. Germline V gene sequence: CDR1 MNHEY, CDR2 SVGAGI. This CDR3 contains 15 residues.

CDR3 nucleotides: TGCGCCAGCAGTGCGCAATACTCTGGGGCCAACGTCCTGACTTTC. Protein: CASSAQYSGANVLTF. The J gene is TRBJ2-6, the V gene TRBV10-2, with no clear D. Germline lookup yields CDR1 WSHSY and CDR2 SAAADI. V shed 4 bases and J shed 0 bases, with 7 bases lying between them. The CDR3 has 15 residues.

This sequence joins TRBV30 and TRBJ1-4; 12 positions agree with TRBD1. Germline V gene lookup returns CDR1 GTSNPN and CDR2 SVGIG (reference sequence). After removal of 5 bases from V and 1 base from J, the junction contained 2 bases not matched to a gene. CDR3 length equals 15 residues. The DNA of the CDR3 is TGTGCCTGGGGGACAGGGGGCGTAACTAATGAAAAACTGTTTTTT. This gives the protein CAWGTGGVTNEKLFF.

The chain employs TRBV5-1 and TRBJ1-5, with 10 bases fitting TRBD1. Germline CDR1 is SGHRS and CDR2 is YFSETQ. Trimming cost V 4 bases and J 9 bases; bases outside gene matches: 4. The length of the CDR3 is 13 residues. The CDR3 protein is CASSGDRGWPQHF. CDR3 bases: TGCGCCAGCAGCGGGGACAGGGGCTGGCCCCAGCATTTT.